This passage covers 25 T cell receptor beta chains from one sample sequenced in a study of human T cells and chemical hapten exposure. TCRdb reprocessed the RACE reads via MiXCR and lists one record per CDR3 protein. The sample lists fewer than 150,000 distinct CDR3 sequences; around 11% were seen once. Time point denoted: patch test 2, 6 weeks after DPC sensitization. This sample's treatment: therapeutic diphenylcyclopropenone sensitization with weekly scalp DPC. The input for sequencing was whole blood, taken in connection with sensitization to the hapten diphenylcyclopropenone (DPC). Receptors originate from a woman in her fifties or sixties with alopecia areata. Some clones in this sample may be carry-over from other donors' samples.

This clonotype has a handful of counts. The chain is built from TRBV28 and TRBJ2-1, with 8 bases matching TRBD2. The junction had 6 bases not matched to a gene; V was cut back by 6 bases and J by 8 bases. Germline CDR1 MDHEN, CDR2 SYDVKM. This CDR3 is built from 13 residues. CDR3 bases: TGTGCCAGCAGGGGAAGCGGGAGCGATGAGCAGTTCTTC. This sequence encodes CASRGSGSDEQFF.

In this sample, this clonotype turned up many times. The chain combines TRBV9 with TRBJ1-1, with 8 bases aligning to TRBD1. Trimming took 3 bases from V and 4 from J; bases not matched to a gene: 17. Germline assignment: CDR1 SGDLS and CDR2 YYNGEE. There are 18 residues in the CDR3. Here the CDR3 reads CASSGGTGLRGRGTEAFF. The CDR3 DNA is TGTGCCAGCAGCGGAGGGACAGGCTTAAGAGGGCGCGGCACTGAAGCTTTCTTT.

This clonotype was picked up a small number of times. This CDR3 is CASRLDAWAGSSYGYTF. CDR3 coding DNA: TGTGCAAGTCGCTTAGATGCGTGGGCAGGGTCGAGCTATGGCTACACCTTC. V usage is TRBV12-2 and J usage is TRBJ1-2; the table's D call TRBD1 went unverified against the DNA. TRBV12-2 is a documented pseudogene. The CDR3 is made up of 17 amino acids.

There are many counts of this clonotype. The V call is TRBV13, the J call TRBJ1-3; TRBD1 agrees at 7 bases. The length of the CDR3 is 13 residues. The junction had 2 bases not matched to a gene; V was cut back by 5 bases and J by 4 bases. Per the germline V gene, CDR1 is PRHDT and CDR2 is FYEKMQ (reference sequence). CDR3 nucleotide sequence: TGTGCCAGCAGCGGGACAGCCGGAAACACCATATATTTT. Protein sequence: CASSGTAGNTIYF.

The rearrangement joins TRBV7-2 to TRBJ2-5; D uncertain. The ends were cut back, 8 bases at V and 0 bases at J, with 16 bases in the middle. The CDR3 is 15 residues long. CDR1 is SGHTA, CDR2 FQGNSA, per germline. The CDR3 loop reads CASSSNSFYQETQYF. The CDR3 region has the DNA TGTGCCAGCTCATCCAACTCGTTTTACCAAGAGACCCAGTACTTC.

At least ten counts were recorded for this clonotype. CDR3 amino acids: CASSADSGGSNQPQHF. The CDR3, as DNA: TGTGCCAGCAGCGCCGATTCCGGAGGGAGCAATCAGCCCCAGCATTTT. The V call is TRBV6-5, the J call TRBJ1-5; D is ambiguous. The V gene's germline CDR1 is MNHEY and CDR2 SVGAGI. This CDR3 has 16 amino acids. With 6 bases removed from V and 1 base from J, the gap between germline ends came to 16 bases.

This clonotype showed up many times. The chain couples TRBV28 to TRBJ2-6; weak D call: TRBD2 (7 bases). Germline CDR1 reads MDHEN; CDR2 reads SYDVKM. V lost 2 bases to trimming and J lost 4 bases, with 9 bases between them. This CDR3 contains 15 residues. CDR3 sequence: CASSLRGAGANVLTF. CDR3 in DNA: TGTGCCAGCAGTTTACGGGGGGCCGGGGCCAACGTCCTGACTTTC. Drawing the rest from reference TRBV28 and TRBJ2-6, the complete variable domain is DVKVTQSSRYLVKRTGEKVFLECVQDMDHENMFWYRQDPGLGLRLIYFSYDVKMKEKGDIPEGYSVSREKKERFSLILESASTNQTSMYLCASSLRGAGANVLTFGAGSRLTVL.

This clonotype was seen a handful of times. The chain couples TRBV7-3 to TRBJ2-6; D is uncertain. The CDR3 is 16 amino acids. Germline V gene sequence: CDR1 SGHTA, CDR2 FQGTGA. Trimming shortened V by 3 bases and J by 0 bases, and 9 bases separated the two germline ends. For the CDR3, the DNA is TGTGCCAGCAGCTTGGACGGCAACTCTGGGGCCAACGTCCTGACTTTC. Its translation is CASSLDGNSGANVLTF.

The rearrangement joins TRBV7-3 to TRBJ2-3, with a tentative D call TRBD2 (5 bases). Germline V CDR1 and CDR2: SGHTA, FQGTGA. This CDR3 contains 15 residues. The V and J ends lost 5 bases and 0 bases respectively, with 12 bases between them. The CDR3 sequence: CASSPEDVSTDTQYF. CDR3 bases: TGTGCCAGCAGCCCGGAGGACGTTAGCACAGATACGCAGTATTTT.

This clonotype was observed a handful of times. The CDR3 sequence is CASTEGVYNEQFF. In DNA form, the CDR3 reads TGTGCCAGCACCGAGGGGGTATACAATGAGCAGTTCTTC. The gene calls are TRBV6-1 and TRBJ2-1, with D possibly being TRBD1 (6 bases). CDR3 length equals 13 residues. In germline, CDR1 is MNHNS, CDR2 SASEGT. Trimming cost V 7 bases and J 4 bases, with 11 bases left between them.

V usage is TRBV7-6 and J usage is TRBJ2-2; TRBD2 might be the D (6 bases). The CDR3 is 15 residues long. From germline, CDR1 is SGHVS and CDR2 FNYEAQ. The ends were cut back, 2 bases at V and 2 bases at J, with 9 bases in the middle. The CDR3 reads CASSLMGGNTGELFF. In DNA form, the CDR3 reads TGTGCCAGCAGCTTAATGGGGGGTAACACCGGGGAGCTGTTTTTT. Combining the CDR3 with reference TRBV7-6 and TRBJ2-2 gives the whole variable domain GAGVSQSPRYKVTKRGQDVALRCDPISGHVSLYWYRQALGQGPEFLTYFNYEAQQDKSGLPNDRFSAERPEGSISTLTIQRTEQRDSAMYRCASSLMGGNTGELFFGEGSRLTVL.

This clonotype was detected ten times or more. V gene TRBV24-1 combines with J gene TRBJ2-2; D remains ambiguous. This CDR3 has 14 amino acids. The V and J ends lost 9 bases and 5 bases respectively, with 15 bases between them. The V gene's germline CDR1 is KGHDR and CDR2 SFDVKD. DNA for the CDR3: TGTGCCACCGCTGGATACCCTAGTACCGGGGAGCTGTTTTTT. Its protein product is CATAGYPSTGELFF.

Only a few counts were recorded for this clonotype. The chain links TRBV2 to TRBJ1-2; D remains unclear. CDR1 SNHLY and CDR2 FYNNEI come from the germline V gene. V was clipped by 0 bases and J by 7 bases, with 0 bases between them. The CDR3 is 10 amino acids. CDR3 coding DNA: TGTGCCAGCAGTGAAGCTGGCTACACCTTC. Its protein product is CASSEAGYTF.

At least ten counts were recorded for this clonotype. The CDR3 DNA is TGTGCCAGCAGTTACTCGGTAGGAGAGACCCAGTACTTC. Translation gives CASSYSVGETQYF. This chain joins TRBV6-5 and TRBJ2-5, with D unresolved. Germline CDR1 reads MNHEY; CDR2 reads SVGAGI. This CDR3 spans 13 amino acids. V was trimmed by 0 bases and J by 4 bases, leaving 6 bases between them.

This clonotype was counted between two and nine times. The chain carries TRBV6-1 and TRBJ2-7; 10 positions match TRBD2. CDR1 MNHNS and CDR2 SASEGT come from the germline V gene. V was clipped by 6 bases and J by 7 bases; unmatched bases: 9. The CDR3 is 14 residues long. The CDR3 sequence: CASSALAGVEEQYF. CDR3 DNA: TGTGCCAGCAGCGCTCTAGCGGGAGTCGAAGAGCAGTACTTC.

V usage is TRBV7-2 and J usage is TRBJ2-1, with 7 bases fitting TRBD2. This CDR3 contains 16 residues. In germline, CDR1 is SGHTA, CDR2 FQGNSA. V shed 4 bases and J 7 bases; nucleotides not matched to a gene: 13. The CDR3 loop is CASSSAGTTPGNEQFF. The DNA of the CDR3 is TGTGCCAGCAGCTCGGCCGGGACTACTCCTGGGAATGAGCAGTTCTTC. The entire variable domain, with the rest obtained from reference TRBV7-2 and TRBJ2-1, is as follows: GAGVSQSPSNKVTEKGKDVELRCDPISGHTALYWYRQSLGQGLEFLIYFQGNSAPDKSGLPSDRFSAERTGGSVSTLTIQRTQQEDSAVYLCASSSAGTTPGNEQFFGPGTRLTVL.

The chain links TRBV6-6 to TRBJ2-3; 12 bases align to TRBD2. The CDR3 is 17 amino acids. The J segment lost 3 bases and the V segment lost 8 bases, leaving 12 bases of the junction unmatched. Germline assignment: CDR1 MNHNY and CDR2 SVGAGI (reference sequence). CDR3 DNA: TGTGCCAGCGATCGAGGCCTAGCGGGAGGGGGGACAGATACGCAGTATTTT. The encoded protein is CASDRGLAGGGTDTQYF.

The rearrangement links TRBV29-1 to TRBJ1-2; 9 nucleotides align to TRBD1. With V trimmed by 6 bases and J by 3 bases, 5 bases remained unmatched. The CDR3 spans 13 residues. Germline V CDR1 and CDR2: SQVTM, ANQGSEA. The CDR3, as DNA: TGCAGCGTCGCGGGACAGGGCGACTATGGCTACACCTTC. Its protein is CSVAGQGDYGYTF. Combining the CDR3 with reference TRBV29-1 and TRBJ1-2 gives the whole variable domain SAVISQKPSRDICQRGTSLTIQCQVDSQVTMMFWYRQQPGQSLTLIATANQGSEATYESGFVIDKFPISRPNLTFSTLTVSNMSPEDSSIYLCSVAGQGDYGYTFGSGTRLTVV.

This clonotype was seen a few times. The chain has TRBV29-1 and TRBJ2-1; perhaps TRBD2 as D (5 bases). V dropped 8 bases and J dropped 5 bases, with 16 bases sitting between them. CDR1 SQVTM and CDR2 ANQGSEA come from the germline V gene. This CDR3 comprises 13 residues. The DNA for the CDR3 is TGCAGCCCTACGGGGATCCTTGACAATGAGCAGTTCTTC. Translated: CSPTGILDNEQFF.

By frequency in the sample, this clonotype is medium-sized (0.01 to 0.1%). The chain joins TRBV11-2 to TRBJ2-6; D gene ambiguous. The CDR3 runs 13 residues. V lost 3 bases and J 2 bases, leaving 2 bases between the germline ends. Looked up from germline, CDR1 is SGHAT and CDR2 is FQNNGV. The CDR3 DNA reads as TGTGCCAGCAGCTTTGCTGGGGCCAACGTCCTGACTTTC. This gives the protein CASSFAGANVLTF.

The V gene is TRBV5-1, the J gene TRBJ2-5, with D possibly TRBD2 on 5 matching bases. This CDR3 has 14 residues. Germline V gene lookup returns CDR1 SGHRS and CDR2 YFSETQ. Trimming took off 0 bases at V and 9 bases at J, with 15 bases between the two ends. The CDR3 nucleotides read TGCGCCAGCAGCTTGGCGGTTTCAGCGGCGGCCCAGTACTTC. Translated, it gives CASSLAVSAAAQYF.

This clonotype has a handful of counts. The CDR3 here is CASSLDREFYEQYF. Here the CDR3 DNA reads TGCGCCAGCAGCTTGGACAGGGAATTCTACGAGCAGTACTTC. The rearrangement links TRBV5-1 to TRBJ2-7; D is perhaps TRBD1 (6 bases). This CDR3 spans 14 amino acids. The V and J ends lost 0 bases and 3 bases respectively, with 10 bases between them. The germline CDR1 and CDR2 sequences are SGHRS and YFSETQ.

Many counts were recorded for this clonotype. The chain links TRBV30 to TRBJ1-3, with unresolved D. Germline V gives CDR1 GTSNPN, CDR2 SVGIG (reference sequence). Trimming removed 0 bases from V and 2 bases from J, with 11 bases in between. This CDR3 has 15 amino acids. CDR3 sequence (DNA): TGTGCCTGGAGTGTCTCGGGAGTACCTGGAAACACCATATATTTT. Amino acid sequence: CAWSVSGVPGNTIYF.

This clonotype has at least ten counts. This chain joins TRBV6-5 and TRBJ1-3; D remains ambiguous. The CDR3 length is 13 residues. Germline-derived CDR1 and CDR2 are MNHEY and SVGAGI. V lost 8 bases and J lost 0, with 8 bases in between. The CDR3 here is CASRPFSGNTIYF. The CDR3 DNA is TGTGCCAGCCGACCTTTCTCTGGAAACACCATATATTTT.

This clonotype was seen repeatedly, ten times or more. V gene TRBV29-1 combines with J gene TRBJ1-1, with D unresolved. CDR3 length: 10 residues. Germline-derived CDR1 and CDR2 are SQVTM and ANQGSEA. Between the trimmed V and J ends, which lost 0 bases and 7 bases, there was a span of 3 bases. The CDR3 bases are TGCAGCGTTGAAGAAGATGAAGCTTTCTTT. Residues: CSVEEDEAFF.